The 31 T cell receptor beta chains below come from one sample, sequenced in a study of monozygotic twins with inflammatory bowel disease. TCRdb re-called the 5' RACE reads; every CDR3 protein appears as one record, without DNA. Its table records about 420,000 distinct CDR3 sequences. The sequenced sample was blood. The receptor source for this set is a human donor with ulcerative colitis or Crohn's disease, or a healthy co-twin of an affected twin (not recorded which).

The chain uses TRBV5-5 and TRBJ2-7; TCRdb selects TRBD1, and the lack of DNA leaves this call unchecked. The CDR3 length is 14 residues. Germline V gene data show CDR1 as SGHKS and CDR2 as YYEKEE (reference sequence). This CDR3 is CASSFRDSAYEQYF.

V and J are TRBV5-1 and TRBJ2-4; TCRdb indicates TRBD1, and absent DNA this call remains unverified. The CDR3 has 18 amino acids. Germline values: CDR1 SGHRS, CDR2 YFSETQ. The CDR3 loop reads CASTVGPRGLGAKNIQYF.

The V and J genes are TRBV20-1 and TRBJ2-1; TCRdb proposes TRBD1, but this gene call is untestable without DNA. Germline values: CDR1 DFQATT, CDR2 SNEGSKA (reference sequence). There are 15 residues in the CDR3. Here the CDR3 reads CSARDGTGYYNEQFF.

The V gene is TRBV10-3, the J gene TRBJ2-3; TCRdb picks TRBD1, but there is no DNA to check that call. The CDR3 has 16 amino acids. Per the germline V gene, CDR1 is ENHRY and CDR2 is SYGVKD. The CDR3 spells CAISVAGHLNADTQYF.

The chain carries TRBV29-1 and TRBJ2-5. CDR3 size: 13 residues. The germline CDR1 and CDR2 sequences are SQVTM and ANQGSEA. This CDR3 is CSVGRRLQETQYF.

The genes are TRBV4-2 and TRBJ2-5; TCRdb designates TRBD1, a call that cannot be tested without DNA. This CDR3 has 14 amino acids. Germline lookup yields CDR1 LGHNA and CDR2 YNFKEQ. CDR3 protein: CASSQETVQETQYF.

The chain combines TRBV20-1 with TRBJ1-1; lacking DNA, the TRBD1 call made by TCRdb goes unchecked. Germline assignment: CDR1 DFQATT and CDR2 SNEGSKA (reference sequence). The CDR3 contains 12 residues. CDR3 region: CSAARPNTEAFF.

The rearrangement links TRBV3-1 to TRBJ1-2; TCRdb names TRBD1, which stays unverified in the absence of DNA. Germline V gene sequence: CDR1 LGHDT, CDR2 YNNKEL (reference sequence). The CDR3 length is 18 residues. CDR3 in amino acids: CASSQGGPGTGFIYGYTF.

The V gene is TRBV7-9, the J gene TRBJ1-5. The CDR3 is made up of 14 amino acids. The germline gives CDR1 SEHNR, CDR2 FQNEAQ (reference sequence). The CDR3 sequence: CASSFSEVLGPQHF. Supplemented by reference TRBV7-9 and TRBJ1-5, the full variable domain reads DTGVSQNPRHKITKRGQNVTFRCDPISEHNRLYWYRQTLGQGPEFLTYFQNEAQLEKSRLLSDRFSAERPKGSFSTLEIQRTEQGDSAMYLCASSFSEVLGPQHFGDGTRLSIL.

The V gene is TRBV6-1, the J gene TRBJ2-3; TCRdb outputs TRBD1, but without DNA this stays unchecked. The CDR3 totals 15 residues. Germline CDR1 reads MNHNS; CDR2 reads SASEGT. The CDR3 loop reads CASSLGGYNTDTQYF.

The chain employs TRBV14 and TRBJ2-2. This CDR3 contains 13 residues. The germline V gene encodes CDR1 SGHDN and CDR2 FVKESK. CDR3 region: CASSQASSGELFF.

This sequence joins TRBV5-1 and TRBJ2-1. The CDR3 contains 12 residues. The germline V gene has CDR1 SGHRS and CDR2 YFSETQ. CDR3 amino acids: CASSPQYDEQFF.

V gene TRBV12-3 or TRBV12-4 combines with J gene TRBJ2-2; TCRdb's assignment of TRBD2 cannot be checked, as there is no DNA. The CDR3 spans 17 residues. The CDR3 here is CASSPSTSGVNTGELFF.

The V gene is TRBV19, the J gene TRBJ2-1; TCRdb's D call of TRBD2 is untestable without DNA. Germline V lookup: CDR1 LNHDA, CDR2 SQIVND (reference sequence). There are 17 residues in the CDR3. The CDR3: CASSIPGPWSSYNEQFF. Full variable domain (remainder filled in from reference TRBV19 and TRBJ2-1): DGGITQSPKYLFRKEGQNVTLSCEQNLNHDAMYWYRQDPGQGLRLIYYSQIVNDFQKGDIAEGYSVSREKKESFPLTVTSAQKNPTAFYLCASSIPGPWSSYNEQFFGPGTRLTVL.

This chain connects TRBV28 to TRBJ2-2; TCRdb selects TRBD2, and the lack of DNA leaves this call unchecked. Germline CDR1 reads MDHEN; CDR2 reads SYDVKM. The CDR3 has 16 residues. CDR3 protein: CASSLLASGDTGELFF.

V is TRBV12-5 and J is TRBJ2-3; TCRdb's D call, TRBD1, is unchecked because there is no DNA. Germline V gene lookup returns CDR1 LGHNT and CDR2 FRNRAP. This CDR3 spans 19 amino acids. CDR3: CASGSTDRGPDLSTDTQYF.

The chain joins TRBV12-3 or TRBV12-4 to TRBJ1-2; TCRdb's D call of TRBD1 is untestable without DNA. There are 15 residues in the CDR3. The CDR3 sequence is CASSRGQAALDGYTF.

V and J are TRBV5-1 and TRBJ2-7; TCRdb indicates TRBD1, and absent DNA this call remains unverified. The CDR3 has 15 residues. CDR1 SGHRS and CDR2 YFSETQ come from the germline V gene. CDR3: CASSLASGAPYEQYF.

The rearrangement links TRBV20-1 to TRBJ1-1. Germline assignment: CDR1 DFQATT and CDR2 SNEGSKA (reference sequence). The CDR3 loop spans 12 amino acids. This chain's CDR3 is CSARDLKAEAFF.

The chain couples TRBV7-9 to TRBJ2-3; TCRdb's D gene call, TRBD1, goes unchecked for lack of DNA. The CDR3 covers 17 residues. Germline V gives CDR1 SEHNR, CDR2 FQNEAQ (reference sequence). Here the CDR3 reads CASSYNTGDYFTDTQYF.

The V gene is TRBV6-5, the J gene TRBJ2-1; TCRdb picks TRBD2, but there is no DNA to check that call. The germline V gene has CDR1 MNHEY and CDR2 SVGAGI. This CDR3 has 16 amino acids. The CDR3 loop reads CASSYGRTWGYNEQFF.

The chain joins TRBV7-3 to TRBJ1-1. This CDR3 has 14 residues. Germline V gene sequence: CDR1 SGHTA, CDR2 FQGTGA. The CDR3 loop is CASSFTGRRTEAFF.

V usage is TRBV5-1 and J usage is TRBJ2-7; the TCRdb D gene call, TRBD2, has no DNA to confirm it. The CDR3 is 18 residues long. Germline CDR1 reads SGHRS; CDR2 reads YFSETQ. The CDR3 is CASRRLAGVSAEMSEQYF.

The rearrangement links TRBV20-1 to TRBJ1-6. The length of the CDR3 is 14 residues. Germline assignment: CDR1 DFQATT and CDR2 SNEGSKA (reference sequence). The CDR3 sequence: CSAQGQSPVSPLHF.

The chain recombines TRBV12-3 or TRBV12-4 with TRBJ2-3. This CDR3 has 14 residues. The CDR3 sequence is CASSLPDRTDTQYF.

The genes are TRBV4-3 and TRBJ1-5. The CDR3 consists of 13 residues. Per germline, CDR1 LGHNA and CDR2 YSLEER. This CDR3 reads CASSQDLVQPQHF.

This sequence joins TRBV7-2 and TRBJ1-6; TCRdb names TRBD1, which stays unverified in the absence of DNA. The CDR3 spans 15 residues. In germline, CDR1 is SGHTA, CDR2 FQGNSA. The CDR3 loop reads CASSLARRGNSPLHF.

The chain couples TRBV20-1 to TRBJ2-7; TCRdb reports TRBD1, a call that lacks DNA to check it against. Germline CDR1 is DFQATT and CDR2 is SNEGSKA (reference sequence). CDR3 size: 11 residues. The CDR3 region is CSGAGNYEQYF.

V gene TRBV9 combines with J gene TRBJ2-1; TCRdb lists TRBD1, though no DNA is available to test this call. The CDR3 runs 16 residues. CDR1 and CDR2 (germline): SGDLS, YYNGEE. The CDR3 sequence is CASSARGTGQYNEQFF.

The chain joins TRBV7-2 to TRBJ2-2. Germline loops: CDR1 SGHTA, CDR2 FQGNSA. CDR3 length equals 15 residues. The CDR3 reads CASSVSGGSTGELFF.

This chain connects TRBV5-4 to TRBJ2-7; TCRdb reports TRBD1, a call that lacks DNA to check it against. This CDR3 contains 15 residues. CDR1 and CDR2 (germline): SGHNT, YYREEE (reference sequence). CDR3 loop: CASSLEKTGGDEQYF.